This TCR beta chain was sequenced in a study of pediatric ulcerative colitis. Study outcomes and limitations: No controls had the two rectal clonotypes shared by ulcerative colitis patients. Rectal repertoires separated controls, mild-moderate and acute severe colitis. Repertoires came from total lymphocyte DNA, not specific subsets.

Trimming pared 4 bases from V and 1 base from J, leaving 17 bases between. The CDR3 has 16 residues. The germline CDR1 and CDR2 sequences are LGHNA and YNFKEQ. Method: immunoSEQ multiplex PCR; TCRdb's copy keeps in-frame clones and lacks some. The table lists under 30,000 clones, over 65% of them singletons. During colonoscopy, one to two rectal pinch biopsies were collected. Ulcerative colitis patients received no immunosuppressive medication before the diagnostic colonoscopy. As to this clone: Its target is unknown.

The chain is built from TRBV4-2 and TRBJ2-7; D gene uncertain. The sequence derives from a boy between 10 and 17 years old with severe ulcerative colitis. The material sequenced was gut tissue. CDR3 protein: CASSPHGGKGSYEQYF. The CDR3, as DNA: TGTGCCAGCAGCCCGCACGGCGGAAAAGGGTCCTACGAGCAGTACTTC.